This TCR beta chain was found in a study of shared T cell receptors in the human thymus. Here immunoSEQ multiplex PCR was the method, and the copy in TCRdb shows in-frame clones only, minus some. The sample lists some 760,000 clones; roughly 88% were seen once. The same data also contributed to another study, on human thymus T cells. This second study says: Related research described strongly overlapping thymic repertoires in unrelated people.

The origin of this receptor is a girl in the first two years of life with a congenital heart defect. The sequencing sample was made of thymocytes.

The CDR3 protein is CASSALFDGRGEGYTF. The DNA of the CDR3 is TGTGCCAGCAGTGCCCTCTTTGACGGACGGGGGGAAGGCTACACCTTC. V gene TRBV6-4 combines with J gene TRBJ1-2; D might be TRBD1 (5 bases). CDR3 length equals 16 residues. Trimming stripped 4 bases from V and 8 bases from J, with 23 bases between. Looked up from germline, CDR1 is MRHNA and CDR2 is SNTAGT.